The sequence of this T cell receptor (beta chain) was determined in a study of identical twins. A single record per CDR3 protein comes from TCRdb applying MiXCR to the 5' RACE reads. Of about 810,000 distinct CDR3 sequences listed, 9% to 15% are singletons. The germline V gene has CDR1 MNHEY and CDR2 SVGAGI. The V segment lost 7 bases and the J segment 10 bases; nucleotides outside the gene matches: 2. This CDR3 is built from 11 residues. The data were also submitted as part of a second study, on yellow fever vaccine responses in identical twins.

The receptor was derived from a woman aged 18-29 years in good health. This chain links TRBV6-5 with TRBJ2-1, with 9 bases fitting TRBD2. Specimen: PBMCs. DNA for the CDR3: TGTGCCAGCAAGGCGGGAGGGGAGCAGTTCTTC. This sequence encodes CASKAGGEQFF.